The entry that follows covers one T cell receptor beta chain sequence. Its antigen specificity is not known. No base quality values were provided; no much bigger clone lies one nucleotide off. The CDR3 runs 14 amino acids, cysteine and phenylalanine included. The entry retains the CDR3 DNA only, 42 bases that are in frame from base 1. The V end loses 6 bases and the J end loses 1 base, and a stretch of 12 bases separates them. CDR1 MNHNS and CDR2 SASEGT are derived from the germline V gene. The data were obtained in a study of Tregs in tolerant kidney transplant recipients (dated by TCRdb to between 2017 and 2020). The study in broad terms: The study used TCRbeta sequencing to identify donor-specific regulatory T cells before combined kidney and bone marrow transplantation, then tracked those cells after transplant. TCRbeta repertoire sequencing was used in a few healthy controls to compare several ways of expanding Tregs specific for an allogeneic donor. Results and caveats for the whole study, not just this receptor: The most biologically relevant and donor-specific TCRbeta repertoire appeared to be identified by expanding Tregs with activated donor B cells. Although technical replication error seemed to be minimal, the question of biological reproducibility was not addressed directly. Because the study included only a small number of patients, the results must be confirmed in larger populations and under other immunosuppression protocols.

Thawed PBMCs were FACS-sorted into unstimulated Tregs (CD4+CD25+CD127-), CD4+ non-Tregs (CD4+CD25-), CD4 cells and CD8 cells. Blood from healthy controls was obtained either from healthy volunteers or as purchased buffy coats. Healthy control blood was processed to PBMCs with a Ficoll density gradient and then cryopreserved, whereas patient PBMCs were collected both before and after transplant. For TCRbeta CDR3 sequencing, genomic DNA was extracted from sorted cells using the QIAGEN DNeasy Blood and Tissue Kit. High-throughput TCRbeta CDR3 sequencing, which included PCR amplification with bias correction and internal controls, was done commercially through immunoSEQ. In the source study's methods: Unique productive TCRbeta sequences were defined by CDR3 nucleotide sequence when primers matched and otherwise by CDR3 amino acid sequence together with Vbeta and Jbeta genes. As a correction for sorting error, sequences shared between sorted populations at a frequency ratio of 2:1 or less were discarded, and the remaining shared sequences were assigned to the higher population. A sequence counted as donor-reactive if, in CFSE-low cells, the sequence had a frequency of at least 0.01% and was expanded at least 5-fold compared with unstimulated cells. Repertoire divergence was quantified by Jensen-Shannon divergence using the top 100 TCRbeta sequences ranked by frequency. For samples with multiple sequencing runs, sorting error was corrected in each run separately before the runs were combined. TCRdb holds this immuneACCESS table with in-frame rearrangements only. Some clones are missing; in checked studies, unresolved V genes explain under half, and the rest has no known cause. V, J and clone size are those of that table, while D and trimming were read from the DNA. Recorded for this sample are fewer than 150,000 clones; around nine tenths of them occurred a single time. The ten largest clones capture approximately 0.54% of the sample.

The sequence links TRBV6-1 to TRBJ1-1; TRBD1 is perhaps the D gene, given 6 matching bases. Sequencing used CD4+ T cells from blood. The TCR originated in a human donor in good health. In nucleotides, the sequence is TGTGCCAGCAGCAGGACAGCTAGGAACACTGAAGCTTTCTTT. Its translation reads: CASSRTARNTEAFF.